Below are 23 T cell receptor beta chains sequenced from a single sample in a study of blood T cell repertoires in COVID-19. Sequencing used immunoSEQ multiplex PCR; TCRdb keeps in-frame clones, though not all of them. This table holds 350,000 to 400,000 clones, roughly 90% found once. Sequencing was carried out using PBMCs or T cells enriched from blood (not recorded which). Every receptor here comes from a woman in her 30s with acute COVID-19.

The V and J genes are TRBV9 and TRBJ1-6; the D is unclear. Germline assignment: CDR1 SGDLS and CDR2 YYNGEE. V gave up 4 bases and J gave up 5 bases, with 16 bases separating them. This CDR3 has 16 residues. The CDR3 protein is CASSSPGMGNNSPLHF. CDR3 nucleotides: TGTGCCAGCAGCAGTCCCGGGATGGGGAATAATTCACCCCTCCACTTT.

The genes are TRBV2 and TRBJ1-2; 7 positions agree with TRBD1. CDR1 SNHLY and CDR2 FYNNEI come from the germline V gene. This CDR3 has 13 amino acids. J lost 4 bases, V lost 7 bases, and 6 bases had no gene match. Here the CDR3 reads CASTRQGSYGYTF. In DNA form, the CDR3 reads TGTGCCAGCACCAGACAGGGCAGCTATGGCTACACCTTC.

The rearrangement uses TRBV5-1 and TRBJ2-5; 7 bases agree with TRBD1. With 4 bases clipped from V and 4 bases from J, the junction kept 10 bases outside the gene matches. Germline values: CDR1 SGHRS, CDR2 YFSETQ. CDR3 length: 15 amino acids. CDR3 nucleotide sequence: TGCGCCAGCAGCCCCGCAGGACAGGTGGGAGAGACCCAGTACTTC. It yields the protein CASSPAGQVGETQYF.

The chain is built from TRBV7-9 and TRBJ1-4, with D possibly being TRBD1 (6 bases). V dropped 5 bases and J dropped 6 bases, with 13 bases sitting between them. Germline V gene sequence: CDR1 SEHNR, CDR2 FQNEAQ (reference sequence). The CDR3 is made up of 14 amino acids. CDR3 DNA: TGTGCCAGCAGCACCAGAGGGGGAGATGAAAAACTGTTTTTT. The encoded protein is CASSTRGGDEKLFF.

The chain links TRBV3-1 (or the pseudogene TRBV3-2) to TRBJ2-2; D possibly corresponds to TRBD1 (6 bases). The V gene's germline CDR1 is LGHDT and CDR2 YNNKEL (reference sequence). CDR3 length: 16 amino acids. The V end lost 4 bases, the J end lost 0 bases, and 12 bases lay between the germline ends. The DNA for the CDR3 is TGTGCCAGCAGCCTTACAGGGCCCTCGAACACCGGGGAGCTGTTTTTT. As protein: CASSLTGPSNTGELFF.

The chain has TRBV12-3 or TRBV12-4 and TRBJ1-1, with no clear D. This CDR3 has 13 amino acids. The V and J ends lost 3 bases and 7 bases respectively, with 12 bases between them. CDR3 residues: CASSFTTPREAFF. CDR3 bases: TGTGCCAGCAGTTTTACCACACCCCGTGAAGCTTTCTTT.

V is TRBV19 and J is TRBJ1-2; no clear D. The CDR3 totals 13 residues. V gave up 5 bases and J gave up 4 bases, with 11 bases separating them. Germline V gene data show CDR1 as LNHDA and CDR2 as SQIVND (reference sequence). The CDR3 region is CASSPDGLYGYTF. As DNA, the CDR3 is TGTGCCAGTAGTCCGGACGGACTCTATGGCTACACCTTC.

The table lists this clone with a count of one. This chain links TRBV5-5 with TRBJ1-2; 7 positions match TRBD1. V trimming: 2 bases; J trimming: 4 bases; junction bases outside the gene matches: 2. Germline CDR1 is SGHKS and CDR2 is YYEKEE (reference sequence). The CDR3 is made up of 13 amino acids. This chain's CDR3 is CASSLEGAYGYTF. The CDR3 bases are TGTGCCAGCAGCTTAGAGGGGGCCTATGGCTACACCTTC.

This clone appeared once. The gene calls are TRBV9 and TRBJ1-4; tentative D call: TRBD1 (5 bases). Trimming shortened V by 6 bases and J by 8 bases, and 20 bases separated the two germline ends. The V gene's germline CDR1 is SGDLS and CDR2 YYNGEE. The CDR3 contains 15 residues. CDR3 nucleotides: TGTGCCAGCACCCCGGGGGGGGGAGGGACGGAAAAACTGTTTTTT. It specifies CASTPGGGGTEKLFF. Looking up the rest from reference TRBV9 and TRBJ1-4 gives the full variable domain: DSGVTQTPKHLITATGQRVTLRCSPRSGDLSVYWYQQSLDQGLQFLIQYYNGEERAKGNILERFSAQQFPDLHSELNLSSLELGDSALYFCASTPGGGGTEKLFFGSGTQLSVL.

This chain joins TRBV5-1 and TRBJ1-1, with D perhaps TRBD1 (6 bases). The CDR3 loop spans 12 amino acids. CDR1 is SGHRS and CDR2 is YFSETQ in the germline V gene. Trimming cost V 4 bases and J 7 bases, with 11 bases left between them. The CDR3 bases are TGCGCCAGCAGCCCGGGACAACTTGAAGCTTTCTTT. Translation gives CASSPGQLEAFF.

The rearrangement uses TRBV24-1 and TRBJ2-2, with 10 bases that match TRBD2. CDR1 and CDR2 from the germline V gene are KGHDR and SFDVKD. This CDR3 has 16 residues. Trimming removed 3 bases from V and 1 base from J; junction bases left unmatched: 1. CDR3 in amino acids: CATSDPSGGNTGELFF. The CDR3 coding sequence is TGTGCCACCAGTGATCCTAGCGGGGGGAACACCGGGGAGCTGTTTTTT.

CDR3 coding DNA: TGTGCCACCATGGGGTTACAGGGGGATCAGCCCCAGCATTTT. Its translation is CATMGLQGDQPQHF. This rearrangement joins TRBV6-5 to TRBJ1-5; the match to TRBD1 covers 8 bases. Germline CDR1 MNHEY, CDR2 SVGAGI. V lost 10 bases to trimming and J lost 5 bases; unmatched junction nucleotides: 10. The CDR3 sequence is 14 residues long.

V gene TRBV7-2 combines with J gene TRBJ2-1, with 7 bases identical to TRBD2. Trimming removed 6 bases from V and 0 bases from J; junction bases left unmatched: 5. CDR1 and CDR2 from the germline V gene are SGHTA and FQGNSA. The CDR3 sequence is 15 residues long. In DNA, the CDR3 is TGTGCCAGCAGTACTCGGGGGGACTCCTACAATGAGCAGTTCTTC. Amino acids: CASSTRGDSYNEQFF.

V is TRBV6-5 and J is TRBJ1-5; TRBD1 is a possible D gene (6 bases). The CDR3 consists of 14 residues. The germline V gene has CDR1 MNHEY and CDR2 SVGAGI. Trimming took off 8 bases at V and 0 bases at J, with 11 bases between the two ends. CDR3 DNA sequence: TGTGCCAGCGCACAGGGTCATAGCAATCAGCCCCAGCATTTT. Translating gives CASAQGHSNQPQHF.

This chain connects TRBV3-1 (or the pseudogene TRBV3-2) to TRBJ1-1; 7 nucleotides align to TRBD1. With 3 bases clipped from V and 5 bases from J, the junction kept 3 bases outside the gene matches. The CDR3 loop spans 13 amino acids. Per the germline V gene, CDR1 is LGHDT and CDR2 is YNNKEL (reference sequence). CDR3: CASSQTTGTEAFF. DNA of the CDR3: TGTGCCAGCAGCCAGACGACAGGGACTGAAGCTTTCTTT.

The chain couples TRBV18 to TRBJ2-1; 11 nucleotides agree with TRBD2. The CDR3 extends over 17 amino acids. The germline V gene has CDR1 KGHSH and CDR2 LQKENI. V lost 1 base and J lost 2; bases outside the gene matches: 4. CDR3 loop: CASSPLAGGPPYNEQFF. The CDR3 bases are TGTGCCAGCTCACCACTAGCGGGGGGGCCCCCCTACAATGAGCAGTTCTTC.

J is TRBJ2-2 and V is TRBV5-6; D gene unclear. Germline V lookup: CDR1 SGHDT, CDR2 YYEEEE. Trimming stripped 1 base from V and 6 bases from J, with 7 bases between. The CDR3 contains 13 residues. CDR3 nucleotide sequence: TGTGCCAGCAGCTTGTTATTATCCGGGGAGCTGTTTTTT. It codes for CASSLLLSGELFF.

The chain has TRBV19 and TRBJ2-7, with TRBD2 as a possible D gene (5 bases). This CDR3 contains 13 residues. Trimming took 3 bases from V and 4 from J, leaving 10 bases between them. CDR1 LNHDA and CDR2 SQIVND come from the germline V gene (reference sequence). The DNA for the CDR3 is TGTGCCAGTAGTATGGGCAGGACTTACGAGCAGTACTTC. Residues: CASSMGRTYEQYF.

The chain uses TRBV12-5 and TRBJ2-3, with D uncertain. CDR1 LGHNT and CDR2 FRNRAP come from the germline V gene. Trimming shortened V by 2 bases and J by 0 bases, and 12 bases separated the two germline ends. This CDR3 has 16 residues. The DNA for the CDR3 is TGTGCTAGTGGTTTGCAAGTGGGCTGGAGCACAGATACGCAGTATTTT. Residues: CASGLQVGWSTDTQYF.

CDR3 DNA sequence: TGTGCTAGTGGTTTGGGGGTCCGGGACAGGGGCAATTCTGAAGCTTTCTTT. It translates to CASGLGVRDRGNSEAFF. The chain uses TRBV12-5 and TRBJ1-1; 10 nucleotides agree with TRBD1. V shed 1 base and J 6 bases; nucleotides not matched to a gene: 11. CDR1 LGHNT and CDR2 FRNRAP come from the germline V gene. This CDR3 comprises 17 residues.

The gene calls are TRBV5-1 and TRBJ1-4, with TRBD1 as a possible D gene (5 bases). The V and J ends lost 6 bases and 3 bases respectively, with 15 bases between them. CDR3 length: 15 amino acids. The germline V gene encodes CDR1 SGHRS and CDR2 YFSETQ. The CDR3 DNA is TGCGCCAGCAACCCCCAGGGTTTCCCTAATGAAAAACTGTTTTTT. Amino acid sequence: CASNPQGFPNEKLFF.

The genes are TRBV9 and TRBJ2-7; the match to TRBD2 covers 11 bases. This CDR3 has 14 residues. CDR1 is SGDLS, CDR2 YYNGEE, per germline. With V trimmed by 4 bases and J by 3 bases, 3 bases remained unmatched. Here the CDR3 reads CASSLAGGRYEQYF. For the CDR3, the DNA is TGTGCCAGCAGCTTAGCGGGGGGGCGCTACGAGCAGTACTTC.

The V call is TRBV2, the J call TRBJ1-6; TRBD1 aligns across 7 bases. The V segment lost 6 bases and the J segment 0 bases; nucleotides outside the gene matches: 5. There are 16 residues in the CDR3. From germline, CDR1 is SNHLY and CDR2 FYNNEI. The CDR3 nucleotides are TGTGCCAGCAGGCCGGGACAGAGCTCCTATAATTCACCCCTCCACTTT. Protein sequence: CASRPGQSSYNSPLHF.